The 20 T cell receptor beta chains below were found in one sample sequenced in a study of OX40 agonist ivuxolimab in advanced cancers. Data came from immunoSEQ multiplex PCR; TCRdb stores just in-frame clones and leaves some out. The sample includes 80,000 to 85,000 clones, around 84% seen only once; the top ten take 6.6%. The material was CD4+ or CD8+ T cells sorted from blood, obtained in a trial of the OX40 agonist ivuxolimab. These receptors were taken from an adult with an advanced solid tumor such as melanoma, head and neck, liver or kidney cancer.

The chain carries TRBV6-4 and TRBJ2-6, with no clear D. V was shortened by 4 bases and J by 4 bases, with 2 bases between the two germline ends. This CDR3 spans 12 amino acids. Germline V CDR1 and CDR2: MRHNA, SNTAGT. In DNA form, the CDR3 reads TGTGCCAGCAGTGCCGGGGCCAACGTCCTGACTTTC. Translating gives CASSAGANVLTF.

This clone came up once. The genes are TRBV5-1 and TRBJ2-2; 10 nucleotides align to TRBD1. This CDR3 spans 17 amino acids. Germline V lookup: CDR1 SGHRS, CDR2 YFSETQ. V trimming: 4 bases; J trimming: 4 bases; junction bases outside the gene matches: 10. CDR3 residues: CASSLRTGGQGTGELFF. The CDR3 DNA follows: TGCGCCAGCAGCCTCCGGACAGGGGGTCAAGGCACCGGGGAGCTGTTTTTT.

The gene calls are TRBV7-8 and TRBJ1-5, with TRBD1 matching 7 bases. Trimming cost V 1 base and J 5 bases; bases outside gene matches: 2. Germline V lookup: CDR1 SGHVS, CDR2 FQNEAQ. The CDR3 extends over 14 amino acids. CDR3 coding DNA: TGTGCCAGCAGCTTAGTCACAGGGGATCAGCCCCAGCATTTT. Its protein product is CASSLVTGDQPQHF.

This chain connects TRBV7-9 to TRBJ1-1; 7 positions agree with TRBD1. V lost 6 bases to trimming and J lost 0 bases; unmatched junction nucleotides: 13. Germline assignment: CDR1 SEHNR and CDR2 FQNEAQ (reference sequence). This CDR3 spans 17 amino acids. Here the CDR3 reads CASRPTGTETMNTEAFF. CDR3 DNA: TGTGCCAGCAGGCCAACCGGGACAGAGACTATGAACACTGAAGCTTTCTTT. Full variable domain (remainder filled in from reference TRBV7-9 and TRBJ1-1): DTGVSQNPRHKITKRGQNVTFRCDPISEHNRLYWYRQTLGQGPEFLTYFQNEAQLEKSRLLSDRFSAERPKGSFSTLEIQRTEQGDSAMYLCASRPTGTETMNTEAFFGQGTRLTVV.

The chain links TRBV4-2 to TRBJ2-5; no firm D call. Germline V CDR1 and CDR2: LGHNA, YNFKEQ. V gave up 1 base and J gave up 2 bases, with 8 bases separating them. There are 14 residues in the CDR3. As DNA, the CDR3 is TGTGCCAGCAGCCAAGGTGTAGCTCAAGAGACCCAGTACTTC. Protein sequence: CASSQGVAQETQYF.

V is TRBV10-2 and J is TRBJ2-6; 12 bases fit TRBD1. J gave up 4 bases and V 8 bases, and 6 bases lay outside the gene matches. The CDR3 length is 16 residues. CDR1 is WSHSY and CDR2 is SAAADI in the germline V gene. CDR3 protein: CASARDRGLGANVLTF. The DNA for the CDR3 is TGCGCCAGCGCACGGGACAGGGGGCTGGGGGCCAACGTCCTGACTTTC.

The V gene is TRBV11-3, the J gene TRBJ2-1; weak D call: TRBD2 (6 bases). Germline V gives CDR1 SGHNT, CDR2 YENEEA. Trimming took 0 bases from V and 12 from J, leaving 12 bases between them. There are 13 residues in the CDR3. CDR3 amino acids: CASSLEEGAGQFF. The CDR3 DNA reads as TGTGCCAGCAGCTTAGAGGAGGGTGCAGGGCAGTTCTTC.

The rearrangement links TRBV9 to TRBJ2-1, with D perhaps assigned TRBD1 or TRBD2 (5 bases each). The CDR3 extends over 13 amino acids. Germline lookup yields CDR1 SGDLS and CDR2 YYNGEE. V lost 0 bases and J 8 bases, leaving 9 bases between the germline ends. CDR3 nucleotides: TGTGCCAGCAGCGTAGTTTTGGGGGATGAGCAGTTCTTC. Translated: CASSVVLGDEQFF.

V is TRBV25-1 and J is TRBJ2-6; tentative D call: TRBD1 (7 bases). V dropped 6 bases and J dropped 0 bases, with 12 bases sitting between them. The CDR3 extends over 16 amino acids. Germline CDR1 MGHDK, CDR2 SYGVNS. The CDR3 DNA reads as TGTGCCAGCAGCGGGGGACAGTACTCTGGGGCCAACGTCCTGACTTTC. Amino acid sequence: CASSGGQYSGANVLTF.

V is TRBV9 and J is TRBJ2-1; weak D call: TRBD2 (5 bases). The germline V and J ends were trimmed by 6 bases and 1 base, with 11 bases remaining between them. The CDR3 totals 14 residues. Germline CDR1 and CDR2: SGDLS and YYNGEE. CDR3 DNA sequence: TGTGCCAGCACCCTCGGGATTTCCTACAATGAGCAGTTCTTC. As protein: CASTLGISYNEQFF.

The genes are TRBV20-1 and TRBJ2-7; 7 bases align to TRBD1. The germline V gene has CDR1 DFQATT and CDR2 SNEGSKA (reference sequence). The CDR3 totals 11 residues. J was trimmed by 13 bases and V by 1 base; bases with no gene match: 7. This CDR3 is CSARAVGDSYV. For the CDR3, the DNA is TGCAGTGCTAGAGCCGTCGGGGACAGTTACGTC.

The genes are TRBV2 and TRBJ1-2; a weak D match, TRBD1 (5 bases). The germline V gene encodes CDR1 SNHLY and CDR2 FYNNEI. V was trimmed by 7 bases and J by 4 bases, leaving 10 bases between them. This CDR3 spans 12 amino acids. Written as DNA, the CDR3 is TGTGCCAGCAATGGGGGGTCCTATGGCTACACCTTC. Translated: CASNGGSYGYTF. Variable domain in full (rest from reference TRBV2 and TRBJ1-2): EPEVTQTPSHQVTQMGQEVILRCVPISNHLYFYWYRQILGQKVEFLVSFYNNEISEKSEIFDDQFSVERPDGSNFTLKIRSTKLEDSAMYFCASNGGSYGYTFGSGTRLTVV.

The chain joins TRBV28 to TRBJ1-4, with 7 bases aligning to TRBD1. Trimming at V came to 5 bases and at J to 4 bases, leaving 7 bases not matched to a gene. CDR1 and CDR2 from the germline V gene are MDHEN and SYDVKM. The CDR3 length is 15 residues. The CDR3 is CASSEAGQINEKLFF. In DNA form, the CDR3 reads TGTGCCAGCAGTGAGGCGGGACAGATTAATGAAAAACTGTTTTTT.

This chain uses TRBV2 with TRBJ2-1; 7 bases match TRBD1. The CDR3 consists of 15 residues. Per the germline V gene, CDR1 is SNHLY and CDR2 is FYNNEI. Losses at the gene ends were 4 bases for V and 2 bases for J; bases not matched to a gene: 5. CDR3 sequence: CASSVSGQPYNEQFF. CDR3 coding DNA: TGTGCCAGCAGTGTTTCGGGACAGCCCTACAATGAGCAGTTCTTC.

The chain carries TRBV2 and TRBJ2-7; unclear D gene. Germline V CDR1 and CDR2: SNHLY, FYNNEI. The length of the CDR3 is 11 residues. V shed 1 base and J shed 9 bases, with 7 bases lying between them. The CDR3 loop reads CASSEGYVQYV. The CDR3 bases are TGTGCCAGCAGTGAAGGGTATGTGCAGTACGTC.

The V call is TRBV7-6, the J call TRBJ1-3; a weak D match, TRBD1 (6 bases). V lost 1 base to trimming and J lost 2 bases, with 6 bases between them. Germline CDR1 and CDR2: SGHVS and FNYEAQ. This CDR3 region has 14 residues. The CDR3 sequence is CASSLGTAGNTIYF. In nucleotides, the CDR3 is TGTGCCAGCAGCTTAGGGACAGCTGGAAACACCATATATTTT.

This sequence joins TRBV10-3 and TRBJ2-5; D is undetermined. The end of the DNA fits TRBJ2-7 better, so the J call may be wrong. The V gene's germline CDR1 is ENHRY and CDR2 SYGVKD. The CDR3 covers 13 residues. DNA for the CDR3: TGTGCCATCAGTGAGGTGACAAACTACGAGCAGTACTTC. This translates into CAISEVTNYEQYF.

The V call is TRBV6-5, the J call TRBJ1-2; D may be TRBD1 (6 bases). V lost 4 bases, J lost 2 bases, and 14 bases lay in between. The CDR3 has 15 residues. CDR1 and CDR2 (germline): MNHEY, SVGAGI. DNA for the CDR3: TGTGCCAGCAGTTCACAGGGTTTGGGGAACTATGGCTACACCTTC. As protein: CASSSQGLGNYGYTF.

This clone was detected a few times. This chain uses TRBV27 with TRBJ2-5; no clear D. The CDR3 is 15 amino acids. Germline-derived CDR1 and CDR2 are MNHEY and SMNVEV (reference sequence). Trimming left V 0 bases short and J 5 bases short, with 13 bases between. The CDR3 region is CASSLSAGVLETQYF. CDR3 coding DNA: TGTGCCAGCAGTTTATCTGCAGGCGTCCTGGAGACCCAGTACTTC.

This clone appeared a few times. The chain employs TRBV19 and TRBJ2-2; the D gene is possibly TRBD1 (5 bases). CDR3 length equals 13 residues. Trimming took off 8 bases at V and 6 bases at J, with 13 bases between the two ends. Germline values: CDR1 LNHDA, CDR2 SQIVND (reference sequence). CDR3 sequence: CASEAGFSGELFF. The CDR3 DNA reads TGTGCCAGTGAGGCAGGGTTTTCCGGGGAGCTGTTTTTT.